Detailed here is one T cell receptor (beta chain). Its antigen remains unknown. This sample was taken from a study of CD8 T cells in ankylosing spondylitis. Study-wide results and caveats: In ankylosing spondylitis blood, a motif of roughly eight highly homologous TCR beta variants appeared characteristic.

TCRdb called the 5' RACE reads again in MiXCR, with one record for every CDR3 protein. Here the sample spans fewer than 750,000 distinct CDR3 sequences, around 20% being singletons. V was pared by 3 bases and J by 0 bases, with 21 bases between. Germline loops: CDR1 LNHDA, CDR2 SQIVND (reference sequence). The CDR3 is 19 amino acids. The sample comprised blood, either unsorted or a sorted T cell fraction (not recorded which). The sequence was collected from a male donor with ankylosing spondylitis. V gene TRBV19 combines with J gene TRBJ1-5; possibly TRBD1 for D (6 bases). The CDR3 DNA reads as TGTGCCAGTAGTATTGGGCTCCCCAGGGGACGGTATAGCAATCAGCCCCAGCATTTT. Translation gives CASSIGLPRGRYSNQPQHF.